At least ten counts were recorded for the clone carrying this TCR beta chain. The antigen is unknown. This sample is drawn from a study of T cells in Graves' hyperthyroidism and ophthalmopathy. The study, taken as a whole, reports: Researchers found most expanded thyroid clonotypes above 0.001 in blood as well. Patients with ophthalmopathy were separated from those with stable hyperthyroidism by a 13 V-J model.

Trimming shortened V by 5 bases and J by 2 bases, and 16 bases separated the two germline ends. The CDR3 is made up of 15 amino acids. Germline V gene lookup returns CDR1 SGHAT and CDR2 FQNNGV. Using RNA transcripts as the source, TCR beta CDR3 regions were amplified. Carried out on the TCR CDR3, a first-round RT-PCR used the HTBI primer set. TCRdb independently ran MiXCR on the multiplex PCR reads; one entry per CDR3 protein. The repertoire holds 160,000 or so distinct CDR3 sequences, just under 9.5% seen once, with 22% in the top ten. The sample, blood from the first hyperthyroidism diagnosis, precedes any ophthalmopathy symptoms. PBMCs came from 9 to 10 ml fresh peripheral blood.

The sequence derives from a woman aged 18-29 years with Graves' hyperthyroidism that later progressed to Graves' ophthalmopathy. The chain employs TRBV11-2 and TRBJ2-7, with D possibly TRBD1 on 7 matching bases. The sample comprised blood. CDR3 sequence: CASSITGDSPYEQYF. DNA for the CDR3: TGTGCCAGCAGCATTACAGGGGACTCACCCTACGAGCAGTACTTC.